This T cell receptor (beta chain) was observed in a study of breast tumors, draining lymph nodes, adjacent tissues. Details on this clonotype: One base away lies a much larger clone, so this may be a sequencing read error.

TCRdb ran MiXCR on the multiplex PCR reads and lists one entry per CDR3 protein. The table shows approximately 130,000 distinct CDR3 sequences, with around 20% occurring only once. Breast cancer patients provided tissue from their axillary draining lymph nodes. Specimen: axillary lymph node tissue. The origin of this receptor is a female donor with breast cancer. Some clones in this sample may be carry-over from other donors' samples.

The CDR3: CASSDGLHTSTDTQYF. DNA for the CDR3: TGTGCCAGCAGTGACGGTCTCCATACTAGCACAGATACGCAGTATTTT. V gene TRBV6-4 combines with J gene TRBJ2-3; D remains ambiguous. Trimming cost V 2 bases and J 0 bases, with 12 bases left between them. The CDR3 covers 16 residues. Germline assignment: CDR1 MRHNA and CDR2 SNTAGT.